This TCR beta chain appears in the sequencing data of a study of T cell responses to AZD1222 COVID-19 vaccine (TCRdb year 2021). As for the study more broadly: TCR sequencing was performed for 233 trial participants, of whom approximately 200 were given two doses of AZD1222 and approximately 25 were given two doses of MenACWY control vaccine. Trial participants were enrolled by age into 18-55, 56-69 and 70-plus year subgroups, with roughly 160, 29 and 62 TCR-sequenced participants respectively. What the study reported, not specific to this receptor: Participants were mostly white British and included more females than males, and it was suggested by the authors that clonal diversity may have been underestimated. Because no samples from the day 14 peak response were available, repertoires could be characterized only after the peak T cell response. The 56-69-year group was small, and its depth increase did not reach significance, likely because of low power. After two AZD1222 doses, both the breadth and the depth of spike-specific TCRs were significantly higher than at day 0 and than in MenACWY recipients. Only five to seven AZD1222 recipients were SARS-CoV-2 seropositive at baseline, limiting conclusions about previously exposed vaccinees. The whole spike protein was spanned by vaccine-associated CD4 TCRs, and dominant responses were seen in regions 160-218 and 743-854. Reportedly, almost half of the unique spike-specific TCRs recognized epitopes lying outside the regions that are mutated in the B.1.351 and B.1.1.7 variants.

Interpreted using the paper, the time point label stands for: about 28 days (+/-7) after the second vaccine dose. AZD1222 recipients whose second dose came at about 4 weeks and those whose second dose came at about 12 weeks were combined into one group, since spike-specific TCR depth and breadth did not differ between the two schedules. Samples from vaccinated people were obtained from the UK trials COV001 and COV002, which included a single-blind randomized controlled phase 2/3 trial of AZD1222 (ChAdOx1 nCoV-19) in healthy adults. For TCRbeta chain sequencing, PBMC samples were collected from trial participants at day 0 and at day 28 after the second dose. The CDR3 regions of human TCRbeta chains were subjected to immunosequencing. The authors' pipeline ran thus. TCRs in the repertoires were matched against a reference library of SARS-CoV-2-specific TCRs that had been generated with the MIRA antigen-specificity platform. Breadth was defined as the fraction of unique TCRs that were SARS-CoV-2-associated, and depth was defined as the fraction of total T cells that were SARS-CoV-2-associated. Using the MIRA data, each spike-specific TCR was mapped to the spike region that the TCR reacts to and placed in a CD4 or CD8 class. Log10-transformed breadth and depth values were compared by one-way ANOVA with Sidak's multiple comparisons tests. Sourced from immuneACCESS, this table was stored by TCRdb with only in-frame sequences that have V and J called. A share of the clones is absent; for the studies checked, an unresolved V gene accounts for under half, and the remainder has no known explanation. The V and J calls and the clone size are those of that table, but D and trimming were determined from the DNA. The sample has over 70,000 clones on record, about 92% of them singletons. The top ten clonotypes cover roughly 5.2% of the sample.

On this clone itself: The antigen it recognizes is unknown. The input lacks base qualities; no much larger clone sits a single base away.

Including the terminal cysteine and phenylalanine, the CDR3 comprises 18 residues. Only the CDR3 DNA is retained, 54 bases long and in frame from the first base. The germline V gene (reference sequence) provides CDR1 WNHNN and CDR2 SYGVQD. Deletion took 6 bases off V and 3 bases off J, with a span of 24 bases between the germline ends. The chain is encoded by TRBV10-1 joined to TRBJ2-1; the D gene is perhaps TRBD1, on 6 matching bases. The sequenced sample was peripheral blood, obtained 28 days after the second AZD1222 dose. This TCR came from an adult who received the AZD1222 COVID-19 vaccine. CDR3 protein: CASRESVTGLLYYNEQFF. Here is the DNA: TGCGCCAGCAGGGAAAGTGTTACAGGGCTGTTATACTACAATGAGCAGTTCTTC.